This T cell receptor beta chain was captured by sequencing in a study of CD8 T cells in Susac syndrome. The germline CDR1 and CDR2 sequences are MNHEY and SMNVEV (reference sequence). V dropped 6 bases and J dropped 0 bases, with 5 bases sitting between them. The length of the CDR3 is 12 residues. CD8+ and CD4+ T cells from blood underwent TCR beta sequencing, which was carried out in a high-throughput format. Random hexamers were used to reverse transcribe the RNA input (about 0.45 to 1 ug). Coverage of TCR beta CDR3 amplification by immunoSEQ multiplex PCR extended to 54 Vbeta and 13 Jbeta. TCRdb re-analysed the immunoSEQ multiplex PCR reads in MiXCR, keeping a single row per CDR3 protein. Of some 200,000 distinct CDR3 sequences in the sample, 90% to 95% were seen once.

This receptor was identified in a human donor with multiple sclerosis. This chain links TRBV27 with TRBJ1-1; D not certain. Input material: CD4+ T cells from PBMCs. CDR3 protein: CASRELNTEAFF. Here the CDR3 DNA reads TGTGCCAGCAGGGAATTGAACACTGAAGCTTTCTTT.